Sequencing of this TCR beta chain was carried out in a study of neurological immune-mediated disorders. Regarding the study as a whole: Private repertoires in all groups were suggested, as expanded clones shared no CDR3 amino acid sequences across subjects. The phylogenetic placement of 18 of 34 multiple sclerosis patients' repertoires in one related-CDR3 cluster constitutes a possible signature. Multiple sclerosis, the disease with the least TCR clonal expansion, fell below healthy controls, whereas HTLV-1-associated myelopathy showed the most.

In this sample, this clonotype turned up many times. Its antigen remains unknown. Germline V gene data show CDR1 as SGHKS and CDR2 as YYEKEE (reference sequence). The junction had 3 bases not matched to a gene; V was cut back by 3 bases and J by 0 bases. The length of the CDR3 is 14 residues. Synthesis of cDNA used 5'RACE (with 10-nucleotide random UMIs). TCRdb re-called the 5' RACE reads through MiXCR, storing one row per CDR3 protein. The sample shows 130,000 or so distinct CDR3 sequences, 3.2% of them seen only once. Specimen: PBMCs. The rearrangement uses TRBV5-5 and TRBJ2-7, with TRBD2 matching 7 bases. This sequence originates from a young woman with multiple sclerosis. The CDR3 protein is CASSSRTSSYEQYF. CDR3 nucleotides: TGTGCCAGCAGCTCACGGACTAGCTCCTACGAGCAGTACTTC.